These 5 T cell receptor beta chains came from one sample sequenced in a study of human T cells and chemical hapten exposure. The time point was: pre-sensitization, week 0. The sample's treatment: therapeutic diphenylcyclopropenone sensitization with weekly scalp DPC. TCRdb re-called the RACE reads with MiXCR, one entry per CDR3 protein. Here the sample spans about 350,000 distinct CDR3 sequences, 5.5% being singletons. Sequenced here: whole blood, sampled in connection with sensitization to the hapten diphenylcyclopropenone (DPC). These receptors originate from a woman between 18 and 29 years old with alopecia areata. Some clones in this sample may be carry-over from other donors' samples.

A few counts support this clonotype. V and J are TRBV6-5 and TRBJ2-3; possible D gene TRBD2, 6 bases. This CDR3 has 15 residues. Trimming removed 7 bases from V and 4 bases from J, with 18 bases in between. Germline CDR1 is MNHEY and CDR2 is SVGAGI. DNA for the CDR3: TGTGCCAGCACCTCACCGGAGGGGTCGGCAGATACGCAGTATTTT. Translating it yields CASTSPEGSADTQYF.

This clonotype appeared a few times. CDR3 DNA sequence: TGTGCCAGCAGTTTCAAGGCCCAGCGGGATGAGCAGTTCTTC. Amino acids: CASSFKAQRDEQFF. The rearrangement uses TRBV27 and TRBJ2-1, with D possibly matching TRBD2 (6 bases). V was pared by 3 bases and J by 8 bases, with 14 bases between. In germline, CDR1 is MNHEY, CDR2 SMNVEV (reference sequence). CDR3 length equals 14 residues.

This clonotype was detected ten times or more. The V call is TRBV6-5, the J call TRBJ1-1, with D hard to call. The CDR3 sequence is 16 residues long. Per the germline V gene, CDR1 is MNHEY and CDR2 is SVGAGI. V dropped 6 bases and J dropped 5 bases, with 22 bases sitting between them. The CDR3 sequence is CASSSLEQQIGTEAFF. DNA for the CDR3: TGTGCCAGCAGCTCTCTAGAACAGCAGATCGGGACTGAAGCTTTCTTT.

CDR3 in amino acids: CASRPTGKGDTQYF. CDR3 coding DNA: TGTGCCAGCAGGCCCACAGGGAAGGGAGATACGCAGTATTTT. This sequence joins TRBV6-5 and TRBJ2-3; TRBD1 is a possible D gene (6 bases). The CDR3 is 14 residues long. Germline V gene sequence: CDR1 MNHEY, CDR2 SVGAGI. V was shortened by 6 bases and J by 5 bases, with 15 bases between the two germline ends.

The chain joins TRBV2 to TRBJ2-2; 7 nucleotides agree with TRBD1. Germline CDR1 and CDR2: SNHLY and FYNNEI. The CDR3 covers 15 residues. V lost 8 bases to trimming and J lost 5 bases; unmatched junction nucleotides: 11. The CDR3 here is CASAVDRVGTGELFF. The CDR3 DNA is TGTGCCAGCGCCGTAGACAGGGTCGGTACCGGGGAGCTGTTTTTT.